This T cell receptor beta chain is from a study of cytomegalovirus exposure and HLA in healthy donors. From germline, CDR1 is MNHEY and CDR2 SVGAGI. The V gene end was trimmed by 7 bases and the J gene end by 5 bases; junction bases not matched to a gene: 6. This CDR3 region has 13 residues. The study ran its PCR with 60 Vbeta and 13 Jbeta primers. The protocol was immunoSEQ multiplex PCR, while the TCRdb copy is restricted to in-frame clones and leaves out a portion. The repertoire has 100,000 to 150,000 clones, around 77% of them found once; the top ten carry more than 10%. The receptor was derived from a woman aged 40 to 50 in good health and CMV-seropositive. The material sequenced was PBMCs. The V call is TRBV6-5, the J call TRBJ2-7; 9 bases agree with TRBD2. The CDR3 nucleotides read TGTGCCAGCACGGTAGCGGGAGCCCACGAGCAGTACTTC. Encoded protein: CASTVAGAHEQYF.